Listed below are T cell receptor beta chains from one sample, sequenced in a study of OX40 agonist ivuxolimab in advanced cancers. Libraries were prepared by immunoSEQ multiplex PCR; TCRdb keeps only in-frame clonotypes and omits some of them. The top ten clones hold about 2.3% of a sample with some 66,000 clones, under 85% of them seen once. The sample consisted of CD4+ or CD8+ T cells sorted from blood, taken in a trial of the OX40 agonist ivuxolimab. The receptors here all came from an adult with an advanced solid tumor such as melanoma, head and neck, liver or kidney cancer. Both conserved end residues are part of each CDR3. Each record gives: clone size, D gene, V gene, J gene, CDR3 length, CDR3 protein, CDR3 DNA. The D gene is left open where the match is weak. Only some rows state a clone size, as once, few, many or a class for expanded clones.

clone_size: NA
d_call: TRBD1
v_call: TRBV18
j_call: TRBJ1-1
cdr3_length: 12
cdr3_aa: CASSSGTGEAFF
cdr3_nt: TGTGCCAGCTCATCCGGGACAGGGGAAGCTTTCTTT

clone_size: NA
d_call: TRBD1
v_call: TRBV18
j_call: TRBJ1-1
cdr3_length: 16
cdr3_aa: CASSPGQGRWGTEAFF
cdr3_nt: TGTGCCAGCTCACCCGGACAGGGCCGTTGGGGCACTGAAGCTTTCTTT

clone_size: NA
d_call: TRBD1
v_call: TRBV2
j_call: TRBJ2-7
cdr3_length: 17
cdr3_aa: CASSEGTGRQIHYEQYF
cdr3_nt: TGTGCCAGCAGTGAAGGGACAGGGCGTCAAATTCACTACGAGCAGTACTTC

clone_size: few
d_call: TRBD2
v_call: TRBV5-1
j_call: TRBJ2-3
cdr3_length: 18
cdr3_aa: CASSLAQLAGISTDTQYF
cdr3_nt: TGCGCCAGCAGCTTGGCCCAACTAGCGGGGATTAGCACAGATACGCAGTATTTT

clone_size: NA
d_call: NA
v_call: TRBV27
j_call: TRBJ1-1
cdr3_length: 17
cdr3_aa: CASSFFTASQSNTEAFF
cdr3_nt: TGTGCCAGCAGTTTCTTTACGGCGTCACAGTCGAACACTGAAGCTTTCTTT

clone_size: NA
d_call: TRBD1
v_call: TRBV19
j_call: TRBJ1-2
cdr3_length: 12
cdr3_aa: CASRGTAIGYTF
cdr3_nt: TGTGCCAGTAGGGGGACAGCAATTGGCTACACCTTC

clone_size: NA
d_call: TRBD2
v_call: TRBV7-8
j_call: TRBJ2-7
cdr3_length: 13
cdr3_aa: CASSRARESEQYF
cdr3_nt: TGTGCCAGCAGCCGTGCGCGGGAGTCCGAGCAGTACTTC

clone_size: NA
d_call: NA
v_call: TRBV30
j_call: TRBJ2-1
cdr3_length: 13
cdr3_aa: CAWTVGPYNEQFF
cdr3_nt: TGTGCCTGGACCGTAGGACCCTACAATGAGCAGTTCTTC

clone_size: medium-sized
d_call: NA
v_call: TRBV4-1
j_call: TRBJ1-1
cdr3_length: 15
cdr3_aa: CASSQVGRRHTEAFF
cdr3_nt: TGCGCCAGCAGCCAAGTAGGGCGCCGTCACACTGAAGCTTTCTTT

clone_size: NA
d_call: TRBD1
v_call: TRBV6-5
j_call: TRBJ1-1
cdr3_length: 15
cdr3_aa: CASSYSPGGDTEAFF
cdr3_nt: TGTGCCAGCAGTTACTCGCCAGGGGGGGATACTGAAGCTTTCTTT

clone_size: NA
d_call: NA
v_call: TRBV6-5
j_call: TRBJ2-1
cdr3_length: 13
cdr3_aa: CASRDYTRNEQFF
cdr3_nt: TGTGCCAGCAGGGACTATACTAGAAATGAGCAGTTCTTC

clone_size: few
d_call: TRBD1
v_call: TRBV7-8
j_call: TRBJ1-5
cdr3_length: 15
cdr3_aa: CASSLDRGYNQPQHF
cdr3_nt: TGTGCCAGCAGCTTAGACAGGGGTTACAATCAGCCCCAGCATTTT

clone_size: NA
d_call: NA
v_call: TRBV12-5
j_call: TRBJ2-1
cdr3_length: 14
cdr3_aa: CASGTPGAYNEQFF
cdr3_nt: TGTGCTAGTGGGACCCCGGGGGCCTACAATGAGCAGTTCTTC

clone_size: NA
d_call: NA
v_call: TRBV7-9
j_call: TRBJ2-7
cdr3_length: 12
cdr3_aa: CASSLATDEQYF
cdr3_nt: TGTGCCAGCAGCTTAGCGACAGACGAGCAGTACTTC

clone_size: once
d_call: NA
v_call: TRBV28
j_call: TRBJ2-1
cdr3_length: 11
cdr3_aa: CASSFTDEQFF
cdr3_nt: TGTGCCAGCAGTTTCACGGATGAGCAGTTCTTC

clone_size: NA
d_call: NA
v_call: TRBV5-1
j_call: TRBJ2-6
cdr3_length: 16
cdr3_aa: CASSLSDHTGANVLTF
cdr3_nt: TGCGCCAGCAGCCTGAGTGACCACACTGGGGCCAACGTCCTGACTTTC

clone_size: NA
d_call: NA
v_call: TRBV5-1
j_call: TRBJ2-3
cdr3_length: 14
cdr3_aa: CASSLAWKTDTQYF
cdr3_nt: TGCGCCAGCAGCTTGGCCTGGAAGACAGATACGCAGTATTTT

clone_size: once
d_call: TRBD2
v_call: TRBV6-4
j_call: TRBJ2-1
cdr3_length: 15
cdr3_aa: CASSVLAGGGNEQFF
cdr3_nt: TGTGCCAGCAGTGTTCTAGCGGGAGGAGGAAATGAGCAGTTCTTC

clone_size: NA
d_call: NA
v_call: TRBV30
j_call: TRBJ2-3
cdr3_length: 15
cdr3_aa: CAWSVFNQGGDTQYF
cdr3_nt: TGTGCCTGGAGTGTATTCAACCAGGGGGGGGATACGCAGTATTTT

clone_size: NA
d_call: NA
v_call: TRBV11-2
j_call: TRBJ2-5
cdr3_length: 14
cdr3_aa: CASSLEILGETQYF
cdr3_nt: TGTGCCAGCAGCTTAGAAATTCTGGGAGAGACCCAGTACTTC

clone_size: NA
d_call: NA
v_call: TRBV6-5
j_call: TRBJ1-1
cdr3_length: 15
cdr3_aa: CASSKPGHLNTEAFF
cdr3_nt: TGTGCCAGCAGTAAACCGGGACACTTGAACACTGAAGCTTTCTTT

clone_size: NA
d_call: NA
v_call: TRBV2
j_call: TRBJ2-5
cdr3_length: 13
cdr3_aa: CASTGGFKETQYF
cdr3_nt: TGTGCCAGCACCGGAGGGTTTAAAGAGACCCAGTACTTC